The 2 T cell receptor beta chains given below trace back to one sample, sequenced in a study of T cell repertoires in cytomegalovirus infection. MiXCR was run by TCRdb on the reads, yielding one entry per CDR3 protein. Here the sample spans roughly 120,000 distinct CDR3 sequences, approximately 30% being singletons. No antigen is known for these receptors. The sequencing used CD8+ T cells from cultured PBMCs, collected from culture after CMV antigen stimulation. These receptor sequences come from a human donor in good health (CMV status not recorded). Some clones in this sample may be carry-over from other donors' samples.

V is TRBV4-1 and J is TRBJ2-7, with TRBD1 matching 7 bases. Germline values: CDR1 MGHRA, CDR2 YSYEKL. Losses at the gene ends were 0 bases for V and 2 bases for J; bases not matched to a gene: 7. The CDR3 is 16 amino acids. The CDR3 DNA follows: TGCGCCAGCAGCCAAGACCCAGACAGGGATACCTACGAGCAGTACTTC. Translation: CASSQDPDRDTYEQYF.

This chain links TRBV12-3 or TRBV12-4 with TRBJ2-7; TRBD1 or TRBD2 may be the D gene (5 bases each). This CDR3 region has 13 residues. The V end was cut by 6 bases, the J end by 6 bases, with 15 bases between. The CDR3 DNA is TGTGCCAGCAGGCCCGGGACGTCCCTCGAGCAGTACTTC. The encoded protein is CASRPGTSLEQYF.